The 27 T cell receptor beta chains listed next were all sequenced from one sample in a study of T-cell reconstitution after alpha-beta-depleted transplantation in children. Unique molecular identifiers tagged the TCRbeta library. MiXCR, applied by TCRdb to the PCR reads, yields one record per CDR3 protein. The sample records 500,000 or so distinct CDR3 sequences, about 10% being singletons. Source: PBMCs, mostly from graft donor cells, taken 180 days after TCRalphabeta/CD19-depleted stem cell transplant. Source of these receptors: a female patient aged 2-10 years who had a stem cell transplant for aplastic anemia, so the T cells may come from the graft donor.

The chain uses TRBV15 and TRBJ1-5; D is uncertain. The CDR3 has 16 residues. V was clipped by 0 bases and J by 0 bases, with 9 bases between them. Germline V gene lookup returns CDR1 LNHNV and CDR2 YYDKDF (reference sequence). Here the CDR3 reads CATSRDRRYSNQPQHF. The CDR3 bases are TGTGCCACCAGCAGAGATCGGCGGTATAGCAATCAGCCCCAGCATTTT.

The V and J genes are TRBV4-3 and TRBJ2-1; 12 nucleotides agree with TRBD2. This CDR3 comprises 17 residues. Germline values: CDR1 LGHNA, CDR2 YSLEER. Trimming removed 4 bases from V and 6 bases from J; junction bases left unmatched: 10. The DNA of the CDR3 is TGCGCCAGCAGCCGATTCAAATCTAGCGGGAGGGGCAATGAGCAGTTCTTC. Amino acid sequence: CASSRFKSSGRGNEQFF.

There are many counts of this clonotype. The V gene is TRBV29-1, the J gene TRBJ1-1; 8 positions agree with TRBD1. This CDR3 contains 15 residues. CDR1 and CDR2 from the germline V gene are SQVTM and ANQGSEA. The ends lost 5 bases at V and 4 bases at J; junction bases unmatched: 12. The CDR3 protein is CSVLGRQGRGTEAFF. The CDR3 DNA reads as TGCAGCGTTTTGGGACGACAGGGGCGCGGCACTGAAGCTTTCTTT.

This sequence joins TRBV20-1 and TRBJ2-7; D is uncertain. The CDR3 extends over 13 amino acids. The germline CDR1 and CDR2 sequences are DFQATT and SNEGSKA (reference sequence). V was pared by 0 bases and J by 4 bases, with 10 bases between. The CDR3 here is CSAREEQRYEQYF. CDR3 coding DNA: TGCAGTGCTAGAGAGGAACAGAGGTACGAGCAGTACTTC.

A note on this clonotype: Its ends do not fully match the called genes, so a read error is possible. J is TRBJ2-3 and V is TRBV29-1, with 7 bases matching TRBD2. The CDR3 extends over 13 amino acids. CDR1 and CDR2 from the germline V gene are SQVTM and ANQGSEA. The CDR3 DNA is TGCAGCGTTGACGGCGGGAGTCCAGATACGCACTATTTT. Protein sequence: CSVDGGSPDTHYF.

The genes are TRBV20-1 and TRBJ1-4, with D perhaps TRBD1 (6 bases). CDR1 DFQATT and CDR2 SNEGSKA come from the germline V gene (reference sequence). V gave up 3 bases and J gave up 4 bases, with 18 bases separating them. This CDR3 has 16 amino acids. CDR3 sequence reads: CSASRGGRGFNEKLFF. The DNA for the CDR3 is TGCAGTGCTAGTCGCGGGGGGAGGGGGTTTAATGAAAAACTGTTTTTT.

This clonotype appeared many times. The J gene is TRBJ2-7, the V gene TRBV20-1, with 8 nucleotides matching TRBD1. CDR3 size: 12 residues. The germline V gene encodes CDR1 DFQATT and CDR2 SNEGSKA (reference sequence). V lost 6 bases to trimming and J lost 7 bases; unmatched junction nucleotides: 8. The CDR3 reads CSAGAHRGEQYV. The CDR3 nucleotides read TGCAGTGCCGGGGCCCACAGGGGGGAGCAGTACGTC.

This sequence joins TRBV9 and TRBJ2-5; D possibly corresponds to TRBD1 (6 bases). CDR1 is SGDLS and CDR2 is YYNGEE in the germline V gene. V dropped 0 bases and J dropped 2 bases, with 20 bases sitting between them. This CDR3 has 18 amino acids. DNA of the CDR3: TGTGCCAGCAGCGTAGATTTCGTGGGGGCGAGGGGGCAAGAGACCCAGTACTTC. This sequence encodes CASSVDFVGARGQETQYF. Based on the CDR3 plus reference TRBV9 and TRBJ2-5, the full variable domain is DSGVTQTPKHLITATGQRVTLRCSPRSGDLSVYWYQQSLDQGLQFLIQYYNGEERAKGNILERFSAQQFPDLHSELNLSSLELGDSALYFCASSVDFVGARGQETQYFGPGTRLLVL.

This clonotype was seen only a few times. The chain has TRBV7-2 and TRBJ1-6, with D hard to call. V lost 5 bases to trimming and J lost 5 bases, with 19 bases between them. The germline V gene encodes CDR1 SGHTA and CDR2 FQGNSA. The length of the CDR3 is 17 residues. CDR3 residues: CASSAEVGGLNNSPLHF. The DNA for the CDR3 is TGTGCCAGCAGCGCCGAGGTTGGCGGCTTGAATAATTCACCCCTCCACTTT.

This clonotype has just a few counts. The gene calls are TRBV25-1 and TRBJ2-1; 8 bases map to TRBD1. The V and J ends lost 2 bases and 7 bases, in that order; junction bases with no gene match: 13. The CDR3 has 17 residues. Germline V gene data show CDR1 as MGHDK and CDR2 as SYGVNS. The CDR3 sequence: CASSEAGGAFGWNEQFF. DNA for the CDR3: TGTGCCAGCAGTGAAGCAGGGGGCGCATTCGGTTGGAATGAGCAGTTCTTC.

The chain employs TRBV7-9 and TRBJ2-5, with D possibly matching TRBD1 (5 bases). Germline CDR1 and CDR2: SEHNR and FQNEAQ (reference sequence). Trimming stripped 5 bases from V and 13 bases from J, with 20 bases between. CDR3 length: 13 amino acids. CDR3: CASSDDLEGEPYF. The CDR3 region has the DNA TGTGCCAGCAGCGATGACCTGGAAGGGGAACCGTACTTC. Together with reference TRBV7-9 and TRBJ2-5, the CDR3 gives the full variable domain: DTGVSQNPRHKITKRGQNVTFRCDPISEHNRLYWYRQTLGQGPEFLTYFQNEAQLEKSRLLSDRFSAERPKGSFSTLEIQRTEQGDSAMYLCASSDDLEGEPYFGPGTRLLVL.

The V gene is TRBV19, the J gene TRBJ2-7, with TRBD2 matching 7 bases. V lost 3 bases to trimming and J lost 2 bases; unmatched junction nucleotides: 4. The CDR3 loop spans 14 amino acids. Germline CDR1 reads LNHDA; CDR2 reads SQIVND (reference sequence). CDR3 nucleotide sequence: TGTGCCAGTAGTATGATCGGACTAGCCTACGAGCAGTACTTC. This codes for CASSMIGLAYEQYF.

The CDR3: CASSLGPGLTYEQYV. Written as DNA, the CDR3 is TGTGCCAGCAGCTTAGGGCCAGGCCTCACCTACGAGCAGTACGTC. This chain links TRBV7-2 with TRBJ2-7; no clear D. Trimming left V 1 base short and J 2 bases short, with 12 bases between. This CDR3 has 15 residues. CDR1 and CDR2 from the germline V gene are SGHTA and FQGNSA.

J is TRBJ1-5 and V is TRBV6-1, with D possibly matching TRBD1 (6 bases). The V end was cut by 3 bases, the J end by 5 bases, with 8 bases between. The CDR3 is 13 residues long. Germline V gene lookup returns CDR1 MNHNS and CDR2 SASEGT. The CDR3 region has the DNA TGTGCCAGCAGTGAGGGGGCCTATCAGCCCCAGCATTTT. It translates to CASSEGAYQPQHF.

This clonotype showed up just a few times. V gene TRBV3-1 combines with J gene TRBJ2-7; 12 bases agree with TRBD2. The CDR3 is made up of 16 amino acids. After removal of 0 bases from V and 5 bases from J, the junction contained 5 bases not matched to a gene. The germline CDR1 and CDR2 sequences are LGHDT and YNNKEL (reference sequence). The DNA for the CDR3 is TGTGCCAGCAGCCAAGAGCGACTAGCGGGAGACCACGAGCAGTACTTC. It translates to CASSQERLAGDHEQYF.

This clonotype has a handful of counts. The genes are TRBV5-1 and TRBJ1-1; D is unclear. This CDR3 is 16 amino acids long. V was shortened by 0 bases and J by 0 bases, with 12 bases between the two germline ends. Germline CDR1 is SGHRS and CDR2 is YFSETQ. The CDR3, as DNA: TGCGCCAGCAGCTTGGATCCAGCATACATGAACACTGAAGCTTTCTTT. This codes for CASSLDPAYMNTEAFF.

The table lists this clonotype with many counts. The chain employs TRBV9 and TRBJ1-3; D unclear. The CDR3 length is 14 residues. Deletions cut 3 bases from V and 1 base from J, with 8 bases between. Germline V gene sequence: CDR1 SGDLS, CDR2 YYNGEE. CDR3: CASSAPGSGNTIYF. In DNA form, the CDR3 reads TGTGCCAGCAGCGCCCCTGGGTCTGGAAACACCATATATTTT.

V and J are TRBV12-5 and TRBJ2-3; perhaps TRBD1 as D (6 bases). Germline assignment: CDR1 LGHNT and CDR2 FRNRAP. V lost 2 bases and J 2 bases, leaving 20 bases between the germline ends. This CDR3 region has 18 residues. CDR3: CASGLLDSAGGDTDTQYF. In DNA form, the CDR3 reads TGTGCTAGTGGTTTGTTGGACAGCGCAGGTGGGGACACAGATACGCAGTATTTT.

This clonotype was detected ten times or more. V and J are TRBV29-1 and TRBJ2-7, with 12 positions matching TRBD2. Trimming took 4 bases from V and 4 from J; bases not matched to a gene: 2. Germline assignment: CDR1 SQVTM and CDR2 ANQGSEA. The CDR3 runs 13 residues. DNA for the CDR3: TGCAGCGTTGTGACTAGCGGGAGTTACGAGCAGTACGTC. Translation gives CSVVTSGSYEQYV.

The chain combines TRBV7-2 with TRBJ2-2; perhaps TRBD1 as D (6 bases). V was pared by 3 bases and J by 0 bases, with 8 bases between. The CDR3 spans 15 residues. The germline V gene encodes CDR1 SGHTA and CDR2 FQGNSA. Here the CDR3 DNA reads TGTGCCAGCAGCTTCAGGGGCTCGAACACCGGGGAGCTGTTTTTT. Amino acids: CASSFRGSNTGELFF.

This clonotype has only a few counts. A much larger clonotype is one base distant, so this may be a read error. The chain has TRBV20-1 and TRBJ2-1; 14 nucleotides match TRBD2. Germline CDR1 is DFQATT and CDR2 is SNEGSKA (reference sequence). The length of the CDR3 is 17 residues. CDR3 sequence (DNA): TGCTGTGCTACAGGACTAGCGGGAGGCCCATCCTCCCCCGAGCAGTTCTTC. Its translation: CCATGLAGGPSSPEQFF.

The chain carries TRBV5-1 and TRBJ2-3; no clear D. Between the trimmed V and J ends, which lost 3 bases and 8 bases, there was a span of 10 bases. Per the germline V gene, CDR1 is SGHRS and CDR2 is YFSETQ. This CDR3 region has 12 residues. The CDR3 DNA reads as TGCGCCAGCAGCTCCATTTCTTCTACGCAGTATTTT. Protein product: CASSSISSTQYF.

This clonotype has more than one count but fewer than ten. The V call is TRBV29-1, the J call TRBJ2-3; perhaps TRBD1 as D (7 bases). V lost 5 bases to trimming and J lost 9 bases, with 15 bases between them. The CDR3 contains 12 residues. Germline V CDR1 and CDR2: SQVTM, ANQGSEA. CDR3 DNA sequence: TGCAGCGTTCTCATCCAGGGGGGCACGCAGTATTTT. Its protein is CSVLIQGGTQYF.

The rearrangement uses TRBV6-5 and TRBJ1-2; 9 bases match TRBD1. With V trimmed by 6 bases and J by 8 bases, 4 bases remained unmatched. Germline loops: CDR1 MNHEY, CDR2 SVGAGI. The CDR3 has 12 residues. The CDR3 spells CASRGQGWGYTF. The CDR3 coding sequence is TGTGCCAGCAGGGGACAGGGCTGGGGCTACACCTTC.

The chain has TRBV9 and TRBJ1-2; weak D call: TRBD1 (5 bases). From germline, CDR1 is SGDLS and CDR2 YYNGEE. V was cut by 0 bases and J by 3 bases, with 12 bases left in between. The CDR3 sequence is 15 residues long. CDR3 DNA sequence: TGTGCCAGCAGCGTAGTTGCGGGGGACGACTATGGCTACACCTTC. This sequence encodes CASSVVAGDDYGYTF.

This clonotype was counted a few times. The V and J genes are TRBV3-1 and TRBJ2-3; 8 bases fit TRBD2. Germline CDR1 reads LGHDT; CDR2 reads YNNKEL (reference sequence). The length of the CDR3 is 15 residues. V shed 4 bases, J shed 4 bases, and the junction held 7 bases outside the gene matches. This CDR3 reads CASSPHSGIPDTQYF. As DNA, the CDR3 is TGTGCCAGCAGCCCACATAGCGGGATCCCAGATACGCAGTATTTT.

This sequence joins TRBV6-5 and TRBJ2-1; 11 bases map to TRBD2. CDR1 and CDR2 from the germline V gene are MNHEY and SVGAGI. Unmatched junction bases numbered 9, after V lost 2 bases and J lost 6 bases. This CDR3 contains 17 residues. The CDR3 reads CASSYRHLAGGSNEQFF. In nucleotides, the CDR3 is TGTGCCAGCAGTTACCGTCACCTAGCGGGAGGTAGCAATGAGCAGTTCTTC.